The T cell receptor (beta chain) under discussion was sequenced for a study of OX40 agonist ivuxolimab in advanced cancers. Study information: Three patients got partial responses; one had hepatocellular carcinoma and two had cutaneous melanoma. Study-wide results and limits: Dosing at 0.1 to 3.0 mg/kg was accompanied by clonal expansion of CD4+ and CD8+ blood T cells by week 6. The specificity for antigen of the expanded peripheral T cells was not determined. Mean expanded clone counts were higher in CD8+ than CD4+ T cells.

Germline values: CDR1 SQVTM, CDR2 ANQGSEA. V was cut by 3 bases and J by 6 bases, with 18 bases left in between. CDR3 length: 14 residues. This clone appeared a single time. Its specificity is not known. Some clones are missing from TCRdb's copy, which holds only in-frame ones; the method was immunoSEQ multiplex PCR. The sample has 15,000 to 20,000 clones; 86% are singletons. This TCR came from an adult with an advanced solid tumor such as melanoma, head and neck, liver or kidney cancer. The chain recombines TRBV29-1 with TRBJ2-7; maybe TRBD2 (5 bases). The sequencing here drew on CD4+ or CD8+ T cells sorted from blood, taken in a trial of the OX40 agonist ivuxolimab. The CDR3 region is CSVERDAFVGEQYF. The CDR3 DNA reads as TGCAGCGTTGAGAGGGATGCATTCGTCGGCGAGCAGTACTTC.